The sequence of this T cell receptor (beta chain) was determined in a study of response to subunit inactivated influenza vaccine. TCRdb itself ran the RT-PCR reads through MiXCR, one entry per CDR3 protein. Among a few hundred thousand distinct CDR3 sequences listed, 11% were seen once. This clonotype was picked up a small number of times. CDR1 and CDR2 from the germline V gene are SGHTA and FQGNSA. The CDR3 is 17 amino acids. Trimming cost V 5 bases and J 0 bases; bases outside gene matches: 11. This same sample was also taken into another study, of T cells expressing NK-cell markers. That report notes: cDNA encoding TCR beta was synthesized via 5'RACE template switching incorporating UMIs.

This specimen was PBMCs from blood, taken on the day of vaccination. This TCR came from a man in his fifties or sixties who received an inactivated influenza vaccine. This chain links TRBV7-2 with TRBJ1-1; 8 nucleotides match TRBD1. The CDR3 is CASSTVPRGLMNTEAFF. Here the CDR3 DNA reads TGTGCCAGCAGCACCGTTCCCAGGGGGCTGATGAACACTGAAGCTTTCTTT.